This TCR beta chain is from a study of CD8 T cells in ankylosing spondylitis. A single record per CDR3 protein comes from TCRdb applying MiXCR to the 5' RACE reads. The sample yields approximately 42,000 distinct CDR3 sequences, more than 9.5% seen once. There are many counts of this clonotype. This CDR3 region has 12 residues. CDR1 is SQVTM and CDR2 is ANQGSEA in the germline V gene. V was cut by 4 bases and J by 5 bases, with 11 bases left in between. Sequencing was carried out using blood, either unsorted or a sorted T cell fraction (not recorded which). The chain is built from TRBV29-1 and TRBJ1-1; D gene unclear. The TCR comes from a male donor with ankylosing spondylitis or in good health (not recorded which). The CDR3 DNA sequence: TGCAGCGTTGTCGTGGATTCGACTGAAGCTTTCTTT. It specifies CSVVVDSTEAFF.